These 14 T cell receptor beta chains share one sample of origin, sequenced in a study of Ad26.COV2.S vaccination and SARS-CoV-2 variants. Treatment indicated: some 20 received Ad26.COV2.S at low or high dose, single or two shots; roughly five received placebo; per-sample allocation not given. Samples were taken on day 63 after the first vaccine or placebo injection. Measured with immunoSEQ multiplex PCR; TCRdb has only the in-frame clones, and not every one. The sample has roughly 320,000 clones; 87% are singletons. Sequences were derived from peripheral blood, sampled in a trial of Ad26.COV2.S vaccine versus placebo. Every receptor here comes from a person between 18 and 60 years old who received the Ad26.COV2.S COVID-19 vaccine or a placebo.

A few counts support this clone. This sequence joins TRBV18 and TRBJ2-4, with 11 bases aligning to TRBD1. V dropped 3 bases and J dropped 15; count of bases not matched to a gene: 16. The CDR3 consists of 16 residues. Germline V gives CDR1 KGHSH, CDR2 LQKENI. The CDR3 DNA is TGTGCCAGCTCACCCGACACCGGGACAGGGGGTGGGTTACTGTACTTC. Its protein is CASSPDTGTGGGLLYF.

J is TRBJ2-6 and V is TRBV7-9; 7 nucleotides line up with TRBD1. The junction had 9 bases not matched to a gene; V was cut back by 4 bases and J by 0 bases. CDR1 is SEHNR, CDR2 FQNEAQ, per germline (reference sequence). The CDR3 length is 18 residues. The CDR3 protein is CASSSDRDRTSGANVLTF. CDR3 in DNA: TGTGCCAGCAGCTCGGATCGGGACAGAACCTCTGGGGCCAACGTCCTGACTTTC.

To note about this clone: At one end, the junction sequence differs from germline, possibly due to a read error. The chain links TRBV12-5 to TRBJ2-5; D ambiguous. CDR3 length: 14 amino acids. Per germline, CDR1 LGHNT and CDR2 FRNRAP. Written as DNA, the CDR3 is TGTGCTAGTGGTTTGAGGTCAGCCAAAGAGTCCCAGTACTTC. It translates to CASGLRSAKESQYF.

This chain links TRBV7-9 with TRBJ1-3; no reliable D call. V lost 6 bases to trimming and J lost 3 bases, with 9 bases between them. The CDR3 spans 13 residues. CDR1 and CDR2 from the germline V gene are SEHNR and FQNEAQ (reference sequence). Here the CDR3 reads CASSQPSGNTIYF. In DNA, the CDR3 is TGTGCCAGCAGTCAACCGAGTGGAAACACCATATATTTT. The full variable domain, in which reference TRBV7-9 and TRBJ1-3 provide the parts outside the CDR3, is DTGVSQNPRHKITKRGQNVTFRCDPISEHNRLYWYRQTLGQGPEFLTYFQNEAQLEKSRLLSDRFSAERPKGSFSTLEIQRTEQGDSAMYLCASSQPSGNTIYFGEGSWLTVV.

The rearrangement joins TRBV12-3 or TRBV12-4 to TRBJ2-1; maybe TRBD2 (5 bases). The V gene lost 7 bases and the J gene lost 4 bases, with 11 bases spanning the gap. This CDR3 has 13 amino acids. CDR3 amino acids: CASNIASYNEQFF. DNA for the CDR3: TGTGCCAGCAATATAGCGTCATACAATGAGCAGTTCTTC.

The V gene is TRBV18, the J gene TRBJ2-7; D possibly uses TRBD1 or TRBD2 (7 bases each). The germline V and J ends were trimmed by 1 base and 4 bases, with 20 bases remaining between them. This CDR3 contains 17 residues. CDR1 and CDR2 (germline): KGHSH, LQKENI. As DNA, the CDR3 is TGTGCCAGCTCACCACGAGGCATCAGGGGGGGGCGGTACGAGCAGTACTTC. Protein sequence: CASSPRGIRGGRYEQYF.

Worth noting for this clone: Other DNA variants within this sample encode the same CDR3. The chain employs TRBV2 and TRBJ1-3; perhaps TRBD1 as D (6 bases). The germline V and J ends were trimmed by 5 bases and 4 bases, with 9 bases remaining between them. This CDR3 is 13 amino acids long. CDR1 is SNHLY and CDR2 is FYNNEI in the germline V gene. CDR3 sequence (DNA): TGTGCCAGCAGTACAGGGTCCGGAAACACCATATATTTT. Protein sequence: CASSTGSGNTIYF.

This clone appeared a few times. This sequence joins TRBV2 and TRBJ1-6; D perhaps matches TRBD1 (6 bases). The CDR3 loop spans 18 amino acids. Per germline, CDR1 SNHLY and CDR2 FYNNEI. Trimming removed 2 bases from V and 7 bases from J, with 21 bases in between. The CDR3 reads CASSERGGATLWNSPLHF. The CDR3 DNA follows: TGTGCCAGCAGTGAACGGGGGGGCGCAACCTTGTGGAATTCACCCCTCCACTTT.

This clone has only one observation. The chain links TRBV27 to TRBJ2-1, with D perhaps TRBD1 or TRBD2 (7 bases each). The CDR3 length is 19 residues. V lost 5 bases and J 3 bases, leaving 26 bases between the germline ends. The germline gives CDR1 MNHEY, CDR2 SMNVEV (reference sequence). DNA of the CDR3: TGTGCCAGCAGTCAGCAGGGGGGAGGGGTGGCAGGGATCTACAATGAGCAGTTCTTC. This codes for CASSQQGGGVAGIYNEQFF.

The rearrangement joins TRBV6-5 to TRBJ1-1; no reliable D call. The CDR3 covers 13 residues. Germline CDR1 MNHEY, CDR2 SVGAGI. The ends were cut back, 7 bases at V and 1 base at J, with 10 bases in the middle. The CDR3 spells CASNRATNTEAFF. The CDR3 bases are TGTGCCAGCAACCGAGCCACGAACACTGAAGCTTTCTTT.

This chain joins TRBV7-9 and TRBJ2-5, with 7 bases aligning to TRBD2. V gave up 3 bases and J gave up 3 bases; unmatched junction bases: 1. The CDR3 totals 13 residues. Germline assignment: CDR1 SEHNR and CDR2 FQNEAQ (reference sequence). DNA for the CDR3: TGTGCCAGCAGCTTTGGGGGGGAAGAGACCCAGTACTTC. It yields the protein CASSFGGEETQYF.

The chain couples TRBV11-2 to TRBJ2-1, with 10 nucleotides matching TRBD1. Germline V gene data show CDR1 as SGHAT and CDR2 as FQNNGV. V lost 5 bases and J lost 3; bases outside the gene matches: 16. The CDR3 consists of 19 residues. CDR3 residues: CASSHPGTGAPAYYNEQFF. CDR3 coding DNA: TGTGCCAGCAGCCACCCCGGGACAGGGGCCCCAGCGTACTACAATGAGCAGTTCTTC.

CDR3 nucleotides: TGTGCCAGCAGCCCCTCGGGAGGGCGCACCGGGGAGCTGTTTTTT. Translation gives CASSPSGGRTGELFF. The V and J genes are TRBV9 and TRBJ2-2; 8 bases map to TRBD2. Looked up from germline, CDR1 is SGDLS and CDR2 is YYNGEE. The V and J ends lost 4 bases and 4 bases, in that order; junction bases with no gene match: 6. This CDR3 comprises 15 residues.

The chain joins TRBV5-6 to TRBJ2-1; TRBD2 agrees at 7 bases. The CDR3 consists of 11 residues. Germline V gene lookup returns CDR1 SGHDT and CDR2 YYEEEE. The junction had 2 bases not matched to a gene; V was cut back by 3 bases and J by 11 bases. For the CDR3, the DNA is TGTGCCAGCAGCTGGGGGGGACAGCAGTTCTTC. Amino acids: CASSWGGQQFF.